The clone carrying this T cell receptor (beta chain) was seen at least ten times. Antigen unknown. Next came a second PCR, run for about 7 to 11 cycles, which used a sample-barcoded 5' primer along with a J-beta primer mix. Each cDNA was tagged by a template-switch adaptor containing 12 random nucleotides. TCRdb processed the 5' RACE reads anew with MiXCR; each CDR3 protein has one entry. This table holds roughly 1 million distinct CDR3 sequences, 25% found once. This CDR3 spans 12 amino acids. V lost 3 bases to trimming and J lost 8 bases, with 8 bases between them. In germline, CDR1 is SEHNR, CDR2 FQNEAQ (reference sequence). This sample stems from a study of blood T cells in healthy people across ages. The study, taken as a whole, reports: Roughly linearly, TCR beta diversity per million T cells fell as age increased.

This same sample was also taken into another study, of T cells of mothers and their children. From that paper: Donation came from three healthy Caucasian mothers together with their six children.

What was sequenced was blood. This chain connects TRBV7-9 to TRBJ2-1; D is uncertain. The TCR sequence derives from a girl aged 2 to 10 in good health. CDR3 bases: TGTGCCAGCAGCTTCGGTAGGGATGAGCAGTTCTTC. This sequence encodes CASSFGRDEQFF.